The 22 T cell receptor beta chains in this list originate from one sample, sequenced in a study of cytomegalovirus exposure and HLA in healthy donors. The repertoire was sequenced with immunoSEQ multiplex PCR; TCRdb's copy has only in-frame clones and lacks some. The table has 65,000 to 90,000 clones, 85% to 95% seen once. Specimen: PBMCs. The origin of the receptors is a man younger than 30 in good health and CMV-seronegative.

V is TRBV9 and J is TRBJ2-5, with TRBD2 identical over 7 bases. The CDR3 is 15 amino acids. Germline V gene data show CDR1 as SGDLS and CDR2 as YYNGEE. V dropped 0 bases and J dropped 4; count of bases not matched to a gene: 6. The CDR3 nucleotides are TGTGCCAGCAGCGTAGGAGCGGGGAGACTAGAGACCCAGTACTTC. Its translation is CASSVGAGRLETQYF.

CDR3 in amino acids: CASNEGTGVLEAFF. CDR3 coding DNA: TGTGCCAGCAATGAGGGGACAGGGGTTTTGGAAGCTTTCTTT. The J gene is TRBJ1-1, the V gene TRBV6-1; TRBD1 aligns across 10 bases. J lost 8 bases, V lost 7 bases, and 10 bases had no gene match. CDR3 length: 14 amino acids. The germline V gene encodes CDR1 MNHNS and CDR2 SASEGT.

The J gene is TRBJ2-4, the V gene TRBV15; possibly TRBD2 for D (6 bases). The V gene's germline CDR1 is LNHNV and CDR2 YYDKDF (reference sequence). This CDR3 has 18 residues. V lost 0 bases and J lost 0, with 15 bases in between. The CDR3 sequence is CATSRDPEGPGAKNIQYF. The CDR3, as DNA: TGTGCCACCAGCAGAGATCCGGAGGGCCCAGGAGCCAAAAACATTCAGTACTTC.

To note about this clone: Other nucleotide sequences in the sample specify the same CDR3. This chain links TRBV25-1 with TRBJ1-1; D unresolved. From germline, CDR1 is MGHDK and CDR2 SYGVNS. Trimming stripped 3 bases from V and 5 bases from J, with 7 bases between. The length of the CDR3 is 12 residues. DNA of the CDR3: TGTGCCAGCAGTGATCCCGGGACTGAAGCTTTCTTT. Amino acids: CASSDPGTEAFF.

The chain has TRBV7-2 and TRBJ2-7; 8 nucleotides match TRBD2. Germline CDR1 is SGHTA and CDR2 is FQGNSA. With 4 bases clipped from V and 3 bases from J, the junction kept 5 bases outside the gene matches. The CDR3 spans 14 residues. The CDR3 nucleotides read TGTGCCAGCAGCTCCACTAGCGGATTCTACGAGCAGTACTTC. Translating it yields CASSSTSGFYEQYF.

V is TRBV7-2 and J is TRBJ1-2; 8 nucleotides agree with TRBD1. Germline-derived CDR1 and CDR2 are SGHTA and FQGNSA. The V gene end was trimmed by 1 base and the J gene end by 3 bases; junction bases not matched to a gene: 7. CDR3 length: 16 amino acids. The CDR3 sequence: CASSLEAGGDYYGYTF. CDR3 nucleotides: TGTGCCAGCAGCTTAGAAGCAGGGGGCGATTACTATGGCTACACCTTC.

This chain joins TRBV28 and TRBJ1-1; a possible D gene is TRBD1 (6 bases). The V gene's germline CDR1 is MDHEN and CDR2 SYDVKM. V dropped 5 bases and J dropped 4 bases, with 23 bases sitting between them. This CDR3 has 17 residues. Written as DNA, the CDR3 is TGTGCCAGCAGTCGTTATGCCTTGGGACAACCGAGCACTGAAGCTTTCTTT. Protein sequence: CASSRYALGQPSTEAFF.

The J gene is TRBJ2-1, the V gene TRBV19, with D perhaps TRBD2 (5 bases). This CDR3 comprises 13 residues. Trimming cost V 1 base and J 10 bases, with 11 bases left between them. Germline CDR1 reads LNHDA; CDR2 reads SQIVND (reference sequence). The CDR3 nucleotides read TGTGCCAGTAGTATAGGGCCGGGATTCGAGCAGTTCTTC. It is translated as CASSIGPGFEQFF. The full variable domain, in which reference TRBV19 and TRBJ2-1 provide the parts outside the CDR3, is DGGITQSPKYLFRKEGQNVTLSCEQNLNHDAMYWYRQDPGQGLRLIYYSQIVNDFQKGDIAEGYSVSREKKESFPLTVTSAQKNPTAFYLCASSIGPGFEQFFGPGTRLTVL.

The chain uses TRBV2 and TRBJ2-7; D is perhaps TRBD2 (5 bases). This CDR3 region has 13 residues. Deletions cut 7 bases from V and 7 bases from J, with 17 bases between. Germline lookup yields CDR1 SNHLY and CDR2 FYNNEI. CDR3 loop: CASTPGPRVEQYF. CDR3 DNA sequence: TGTGCCAGCACCCCCGGACCGAGGGTGGAGCAGTACTTC.

This clone was recorded only once. The gene calls are TRBV11-2 and TRBJ2-7, with 7 nucleotides matching TRBD1. The CDR3 extends over 13 amino acids. CDR1 and CDR2 (germline): SGHAT, FQNNGV. The ends lost 5 bases at V and 1 base at J; junction bases unmatched: 2. The CDR3, as DNA: TGTGCCAGCAGCGGACAGGTATCCTACGAGCAGTACTTC. Translated, it gives CASSGQVSYEQYF. Combining the CDR3 with reference TRBV11-2 and TRBJ2-7 gives the whole variable domain EAGVAQSPRYKIIEKRQSVAFWCNPISGHATLYWYQQILGQGPKLLIQFQNNGVVDDSQLPKDRFSAERLKGVDSTLKIQPAKLEDSAVYLCASSGQVSYEQYFGPGTRLTVT.

The genes are TRBV10-1 and TRBJ2-5, with D possibly matching TRBD2 (5 bases). Trimming cost V 0 bases and J 2 bases, with 7 bases left between them. Germline V gene data show CDR1 as WNHNN and CDR2 as SYGVQD (reference sequence). CDR3 length: 14 amino acids. CDR3 DNA: TGCGCCAGCAGTGAGTCGGGGAGACAAGAGACCCAGTACTTC. Its protein product is CASSESGRQETQYF.

V is TRBV7-2 and J is TRBJ1-3, with D unresolved. V shed 6 bases and J shed 0 bases, with 6 bases lying between them. The CDR3 extends over 13 amino acids. Germline V lookup: CDR1 SGHTA, CDR2 FQGNSA. The DNA of the CDR3 is TGTGCCAGCAGACCGGTCTCTGGAAACACCATATATTTT. It encodes CASRPVSGNTIYF.

The rearrangement joins TRBV19 to TRBJ1-5, with D unresolved. This CDR3 is 13 amino acids long. The V gene's germline CDR1 is LNHDA and CDR2 SQIVND (reference sequence). The V end was cut by 3 bases, the J end by 5 bases, with 8 bases between. CDR3 amino acids: CASSMSLHQPQHF. DNA for the CDR3: TGTGCCAGTAGTATGTCCCTTCATCAGCCCCAGCATTTT.

This clone was counted a single time. The genes are TRBV9 and TRBJ2-7; tentatively, D is TRBD1 (7 bases). Trimming took off 4 bases at V and 2 bases at J, with 13 bases between the two ends. The germline V gene has CDR1 SGDLS and CDR2 YYNGEE. CDR3 length: 14 residues. CDR3 in amino acids: CASSPPGGTYEQYF. The CDR3 DNA sequence: TGTGCCAGCAGCCCGCCAGGGGGGACCTACGAGCAGTACTTC.

This chain joins TRBV4-3 and TRBJ1-4, with D tentatively TRBD1 (6 bases). The CDR3 contains 18 residues. V was pared by 0 bases and J by 2 bases, with 16 bases between. Germline values: CDR1 LGHNA, CDR2 YSLEER. CDR3 nucleotide sequence: TGCGCCAGCAGCCAAGAAGCTATCTCGCAGGGGACTAATGAAAAACTGTTTTTT. It is translated as CASSQEAISQGTNEKLFF.

V is TRBV7-8 and J is TRBJ1-1; D is undetermined. V gave up 1 base and J gave up 0 bases, with 12 bases separating them. The CDR3 contains 16 residues. Germline V gene sequence: CDR1 SGHVS, CDR2 FQNEAQ. The CDR3 DNA reads TGTGCCAGCAGCTTAGGGGCTGCCGATGTGAACACTGAAGCTTTCTTT. Translating it yields CASSLGAADVNTEAFF.

The chain is built from TRBV5-4 and TRBJ2-6; TRBD2 is a possible D gene (6 bases). Trimming shortened V by 4 bases and J by 0 bases, and 14 bases separated the two germline ends. This CDR3 has 17 amino acids. Germline loops: CDR1 SGHNT, CDR2 YYREEE (reference sequence). The CDR3 region has the DNA TGTGCCAGCAGCCAGGGAGGAGGGAACTCTGGGGCCAACGTCCTGACTTTC. Protein sequence: CASSQGGGNSGANVLTF.

V and J are TRBV30 and TRBJ1-2; D perhaps matches TRBD1 (6 bases). Between the trimmed V and J ends, which lost 3 bases and 8 bases, there was a span of 13 bases. The CDR3 runs to 12 residues. The germline V gene has CDR1 GTSNPN and CDR2 SVGIG (reference sequence). CDR3 nucleotide sequence: TGTGCCTGGAGCGAAACTGGGGGCGGCTACACCTTC. This translates into CAWSETGGGYTF.

This sequence joins TRBV6-1 and TRBJ2-7, with D perhaps matching TRBD1 (5 bases). The germline V and J ends were trimmed by 1 base and 7 bases, with 8 bases remaining between them. CDR1 MNHNS and CDR2 SASEGT come from the germline V gene. This CDR3 region has 12 residues. CDR3 protein: CASSEGWTEQYF. DNA of the CDR3: TGTGCCAGCAGTGAAGGTTGGACAGAGCAGTACTTC.

The rearrangement joins TRBV11-2 to TRBJ1-1, with a weak D call TRBD1 (5 bases). The CDR3 sequence is 16 residues long. CDR1 and CDR2 from the germline V gene are SGHAT and FQNNGV. Trimming pared 1 base from V and 5 bases from J, leaving 17 bases between. CDR3 DNA: TGTGCCAGCAGCTTAGGCCTTAGGGGCAGAGGAACTGAAGCTTTCTTT. As protein: CASSLGLRGRGTEAFF.

The chain is built from TRBV7-2 and TRBJ1-4; TRBD1 matches 8 bases. The CDR3 has 16 residues. The V gene end was trimmed by 3 bases and the J gene end by 10 bases; junction bases not matched to a gene: 13. From germline, CDR1 is SGHTA and CDR2 FQGNSA. The CDR3, as DNA: TGTGCCAGCAGCTTCCGGGACAGGATGTCCCTAGGAAAACTGTTTTTT. This sequence encodes CASSFRDRMSLGKLFF.

The table lists this clone with a count of one. The chain combines TRBV5-4 with TRBJ2-3; D is undetermined. This CDR3 has 12 amino acids. The V gene lost 2 bases and the J gene lost 2 bases, with 3 bases spanning the gap. Germline V gene sequence: CDR1 SGHNT, CDR2 YYREEE (reference sequence). The CDR3 reads CASSFHTDTQYF. The CDR3 nucleotides read TGTGCCAGCAGCTTCCACACAGATACGCAGTATTTT.